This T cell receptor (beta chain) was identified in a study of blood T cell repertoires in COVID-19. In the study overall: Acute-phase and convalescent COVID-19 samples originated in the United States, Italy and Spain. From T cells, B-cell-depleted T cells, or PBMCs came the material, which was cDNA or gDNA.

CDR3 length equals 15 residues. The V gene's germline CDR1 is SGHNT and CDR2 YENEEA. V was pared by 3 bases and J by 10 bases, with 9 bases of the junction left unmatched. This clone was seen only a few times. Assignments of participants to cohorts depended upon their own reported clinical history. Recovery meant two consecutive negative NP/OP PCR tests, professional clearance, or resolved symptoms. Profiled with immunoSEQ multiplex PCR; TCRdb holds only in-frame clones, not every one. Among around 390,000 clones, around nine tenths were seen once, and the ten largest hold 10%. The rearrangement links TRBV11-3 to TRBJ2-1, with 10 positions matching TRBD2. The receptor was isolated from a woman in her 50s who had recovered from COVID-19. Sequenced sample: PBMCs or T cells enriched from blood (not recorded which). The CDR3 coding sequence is TGTGCCAGCAGCTTTATGAGCGGGGGGGTTTACGAGCAGTTCTTC. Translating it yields CASSFMSGGVYEQFF.